The present T cell receptor (beta chain) was sequenced within a study of blood T cell repertoires in COVID-19. The V gene lost 6 bases and the J gene lost 2 bases, with 4 bases spanning the gap. The CDR3 is 11 amino acids. Per germline, CDR1 MDHEN and CDR2 SYDVKM. Under the authors' procedure: Reference gene primer amplification gave nucleated cell count estimates. Only in-frame clones appear in the TCRdb table, and some are missing; sequencing was by immunoSEQ multiplex PCR. Clonal size and the V and J genes are those of that table, whereas D and trimming came from the DNA. The sample has roughly 150,000 clones, around 85% seen once. Seattle patient enrollment occurred during active infection, with longitudinal follow-up thereafter.

The clonotype was recovered from a man aged 80 or over with COVID-19, enrolled during active disease. The genes are TRBV28 and TRBJ1-1; D not resolved. Sequencing used peripheral blood. The CDR3 here is CASRSNTEAFF. The CDR3 DNA reads as TGTGCCAGCAGGAGTAACACTGAAGCTTTCTTT.